This TCR beta chain was sequenced during a study of blood T cell repertoires in COVID-19. Study in general: Acute-phase and convalescent COVID-19 samples originated in the United States, Italy and Spain. In each case, the material was cDNA or gDNA derived from T cells, B-cell-depleted T cells, or PBMCs.

Clones were sequenced by immunoSEQ multiplex PCR, and TCRdb holds only the in-frame ones, with some missing. The profile shows approximately 250,000 clones, around 89% of them singletons. Germline trimming cut 5 bases from V and 6 bases from J; bases unmatched to any gene: 9. The CDR3 sequence is 15 residues long. Germline V gene data show CDR1 as PRHDT and CDR2 as FYEKMQ (reference sequence). Participant age was roughly 18 to 100 years, and participants resided in roughly 25 US areas. The specimen was PBMCs or T cells enriched from blood (not recorded which). The genes are TRBV13 and TRBJ2-1; 8 nucleotides match TRBD2. The source of this sequence is a woman aged 25 to 39 with acute COVID-19. The CDR3 loop reads CASSMTGTSSNEQFF. Written as DNA, the CDR3 is TGTGCCAGCAGCATGACCGGGACTAGTTCCAATGAGCAGTTCTTC.